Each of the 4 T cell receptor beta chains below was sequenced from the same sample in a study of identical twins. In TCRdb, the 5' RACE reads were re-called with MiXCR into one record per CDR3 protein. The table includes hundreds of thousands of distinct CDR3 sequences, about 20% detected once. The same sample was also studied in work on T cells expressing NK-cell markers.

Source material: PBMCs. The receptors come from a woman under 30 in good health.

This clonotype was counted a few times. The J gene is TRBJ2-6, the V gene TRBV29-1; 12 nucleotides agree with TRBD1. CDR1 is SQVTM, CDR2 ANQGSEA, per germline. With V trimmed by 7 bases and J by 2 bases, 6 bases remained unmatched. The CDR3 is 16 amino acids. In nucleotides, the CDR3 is TGCAGCGCCGCGGGACAGGGGGCAACTGGGGCCAACGTCCTGACTTTC. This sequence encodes CSAAGQGATGANVLTF.

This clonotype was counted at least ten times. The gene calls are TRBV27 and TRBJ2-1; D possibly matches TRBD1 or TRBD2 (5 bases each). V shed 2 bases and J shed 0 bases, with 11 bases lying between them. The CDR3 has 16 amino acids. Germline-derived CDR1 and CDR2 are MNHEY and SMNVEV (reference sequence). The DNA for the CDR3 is TGTGCCAGCAGTTTAACGGGACGATTCTCCTACAATGAGCAGTTCTTC. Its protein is CASSLTGRFSYNEQFF.

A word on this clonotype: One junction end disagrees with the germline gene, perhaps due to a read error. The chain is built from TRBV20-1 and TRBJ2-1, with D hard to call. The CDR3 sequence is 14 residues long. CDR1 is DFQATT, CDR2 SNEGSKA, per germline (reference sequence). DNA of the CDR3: TGCAGTGCTCGAGATATTCAGAGGTACAATGAGCAGTTCTTC. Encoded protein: CSARDIQRYNEQFF.

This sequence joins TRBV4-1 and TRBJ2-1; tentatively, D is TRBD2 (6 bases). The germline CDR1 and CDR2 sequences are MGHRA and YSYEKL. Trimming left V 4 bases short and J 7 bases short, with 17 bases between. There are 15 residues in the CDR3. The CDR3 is CASSRPLGGLNEQFF. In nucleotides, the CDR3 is TGCGCCAGCAGCCGCCCCCTGGGGGGTTTGAATGAGCAGTTCTTC.